This T cell receptor beta chain was sequenced for a study of OX40 agonist ivuxolimab in advanced cancers. Turning to the study itself: Checkpoint inhibitors had been given previously to 40% of patients. Findings and caveats of the study: More expanded clones were seen, on average, in CD8+ T cells than in CD4+.

Some clones are missing from TCRdb's copy, which holds only in-frame ones; the method was immunoSEQ multiplex PCR. This sample has around 33,000 clones, with about 80% found just once. In regard to this clone: The antigen is not known.

Trimming left V 1 base short and J 8 bases short, with 12 bases between. The CDR3 sequence is 14 residues long. The germline CDR1 and CDR2 sequences are SGHAT and FQNNGV. The genes are TRBV11-2 and TRBJ2-1; D perhaps matches TRBD2 (6 bases). The receptor was derived from an adult with an advanced solid tumor such as melanoma, head and neck, liver or kidney cancer. The starting material was CD4+ or CD8+ T cells sorted from blood, obtained in a trial of the OX40 agonist ivuxolimab. The CDR3 region is CASSLGASEDEQFF. The CDR3 nucleotides read TGTGCCAGCAGCTTAGGGGCTAGCGAGGATGAGCAGTTCTTC.